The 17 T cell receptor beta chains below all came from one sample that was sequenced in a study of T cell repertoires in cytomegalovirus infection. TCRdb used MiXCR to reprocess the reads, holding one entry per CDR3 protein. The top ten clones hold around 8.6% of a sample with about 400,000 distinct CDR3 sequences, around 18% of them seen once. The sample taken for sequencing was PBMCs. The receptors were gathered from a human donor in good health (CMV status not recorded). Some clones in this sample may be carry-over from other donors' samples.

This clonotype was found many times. The CDR3 reads CASTVGLGSYEQYF. In nucleotides, the CDR3 is TGTGCCAGCACCGTTGGACTAGGGAGCTACGAGCAGTACTTC. The chain carries TRBV6-1 and TRBJ2-7; 7 bases fit TRBD2. Losses at the gene ends were 7 bases for V and 3 bases for J; bases not matched to a gene: 9. This CDR3 has 14 residues. Germline V gene lookup returns CDR1 MNHNS and CDR2 SASEGT.

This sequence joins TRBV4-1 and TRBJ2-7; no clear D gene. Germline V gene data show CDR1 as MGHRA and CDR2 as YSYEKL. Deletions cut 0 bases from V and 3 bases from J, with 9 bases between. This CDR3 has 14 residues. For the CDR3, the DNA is TGCGCCAGCAGCCAAGATAGGCCAGGCTACGAGCAGTACTTC. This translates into CASSQDRPGYEQYF.

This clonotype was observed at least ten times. DNA for the CDR3: TGTGCCAGCAGCTTGGGACGGACTAGCGGGACCACAGATACGCAGTATTTT. Protein: CASSLGRTSGTTDTQYF. V and J are TRBV5-8 and TRBJ2-3; TRBD2 matches at 12 bases. Germline CDR1 reads SGHTS; CDR2 reads YDEGEE. V lost 0 bases, J lost 2 bases, and 4 bases stayed unmatched. CDR3 length: 17 amino acids.

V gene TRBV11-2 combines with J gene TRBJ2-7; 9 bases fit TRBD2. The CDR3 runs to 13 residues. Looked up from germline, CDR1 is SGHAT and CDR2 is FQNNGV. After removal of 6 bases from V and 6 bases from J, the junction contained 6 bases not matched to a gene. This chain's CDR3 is CASRAGGRPEQYF. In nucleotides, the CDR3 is TGTGCCAGCAGAGCGGGAGGACGTCCCGAGCAGTACTTC.

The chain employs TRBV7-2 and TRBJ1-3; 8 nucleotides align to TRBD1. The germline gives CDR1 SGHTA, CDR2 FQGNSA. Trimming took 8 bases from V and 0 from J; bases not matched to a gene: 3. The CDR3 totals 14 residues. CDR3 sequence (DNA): TGTGCCAGCCGGACAGGGCTCTCTGGAAACACCATATATTTT. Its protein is CASRTGLSGNTIYF.

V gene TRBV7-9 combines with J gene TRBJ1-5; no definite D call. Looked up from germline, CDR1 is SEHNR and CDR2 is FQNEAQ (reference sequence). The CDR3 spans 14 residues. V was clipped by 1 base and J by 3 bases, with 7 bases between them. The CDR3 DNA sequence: TGTGCCAGCAGCTTAGAGCATCCCAATCAGCCCCAGCATTTT. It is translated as CASSLEHPNQPQHF. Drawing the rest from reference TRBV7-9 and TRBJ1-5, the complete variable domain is DTGVSQNPRHKITKRGQNVTFRCDPISEHNRLYWYRQTLGQGPEFLTYFQNEAQLEKSRLLSDRFSAERPKGSFSTLEIQRTEQGDSAMYLCASSLEHPNQPQHFGDGTRLSIL.

The CDR3, as DNA: TGTGCCAGCAGCGACAGGGTCGGAAATGAAAAACTGTTTTTT. Translating it yields CASSDRVGNEKLFF. The chain links TRBV2 to TRBJ1-4; TRBD1 aligns across 7 bases. Germline V lookup: CDR1 SNHLY, CDR2 FYNNEI. V lost 6 bases and J lost 5; bases outside the gene matches: 6. The length of the CDR3 is 14 residues.

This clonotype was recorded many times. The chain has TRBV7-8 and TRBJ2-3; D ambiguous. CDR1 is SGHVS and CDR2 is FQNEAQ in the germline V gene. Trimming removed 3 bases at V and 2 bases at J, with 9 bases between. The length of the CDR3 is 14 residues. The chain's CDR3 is CASSFYGPTDTQYF. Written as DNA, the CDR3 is TGTGCCAGCAGCTTTTATGGACCCACAGATACGCAGTATTTT.

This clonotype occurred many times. The CDR3 sequence is CASLRTGLTEAFF. As DNA, the CDR3 is TGTGCCAGCTTAAGGACAGGGCTCACTGAAGCTTTCTTT. The rearrangement joins TRBV2 to TRBJ1-1; 8 positions match TRBD1. Germline V gene sequence: CDR1 SNHLY, CDR2 FYNNEI. V trimming: 8 bases; J trimming: 4 bases; junction bases outside the gene matches: 6. CDR3 size: 13 residues.

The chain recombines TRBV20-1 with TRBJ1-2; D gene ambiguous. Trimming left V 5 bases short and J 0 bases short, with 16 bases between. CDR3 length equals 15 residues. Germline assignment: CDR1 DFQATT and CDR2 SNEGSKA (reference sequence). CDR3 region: CSALPSWLSNYGYTF. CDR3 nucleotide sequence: TGCAGTGCTCTACCATCATGGTTGTCTAACTATGGCTACACCTTC.

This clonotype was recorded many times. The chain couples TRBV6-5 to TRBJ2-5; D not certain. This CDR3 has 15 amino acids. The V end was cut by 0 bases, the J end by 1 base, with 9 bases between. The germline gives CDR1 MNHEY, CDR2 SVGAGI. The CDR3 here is CASSYSRAVQETQYF. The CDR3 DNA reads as TGTGCCAGCAGTTACTCGAGAGCCGTCCAAGAGACCCAGTACTTC.

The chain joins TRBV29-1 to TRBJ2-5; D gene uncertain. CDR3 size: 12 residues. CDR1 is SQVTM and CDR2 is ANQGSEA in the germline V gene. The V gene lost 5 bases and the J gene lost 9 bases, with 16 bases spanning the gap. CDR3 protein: CSVIDNFVAQYF. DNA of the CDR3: TGCAGCGTTATCGATAATTTTGTGGCCCAGTACTTC.

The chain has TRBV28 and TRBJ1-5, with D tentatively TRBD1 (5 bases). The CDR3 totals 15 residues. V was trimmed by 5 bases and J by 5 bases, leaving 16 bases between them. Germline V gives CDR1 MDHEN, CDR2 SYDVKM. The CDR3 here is CASSLKDRPDQPQHF. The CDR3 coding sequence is TGTGCCAGCAGTCTCAAAGACAGACCCGATCAGCCCCAGCATTTT.

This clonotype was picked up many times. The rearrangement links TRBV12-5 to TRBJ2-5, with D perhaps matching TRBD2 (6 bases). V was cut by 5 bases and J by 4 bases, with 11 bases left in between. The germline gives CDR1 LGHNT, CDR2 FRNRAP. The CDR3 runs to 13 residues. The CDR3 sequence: CASGPPGGETQYF. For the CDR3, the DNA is TGTGCTAGTGGTCCCCCCGGGGGAGAGACCCAGTACTTC.

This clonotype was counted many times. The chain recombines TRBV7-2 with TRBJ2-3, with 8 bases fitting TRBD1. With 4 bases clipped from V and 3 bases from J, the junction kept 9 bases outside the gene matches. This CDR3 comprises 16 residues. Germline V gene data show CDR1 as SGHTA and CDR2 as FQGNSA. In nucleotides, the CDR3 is TGTGCCAGCAGCTCCCGGCGGGACAGGATAACAGATACGCAGTATTTT. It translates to CASSSRRDRITDTQYF.

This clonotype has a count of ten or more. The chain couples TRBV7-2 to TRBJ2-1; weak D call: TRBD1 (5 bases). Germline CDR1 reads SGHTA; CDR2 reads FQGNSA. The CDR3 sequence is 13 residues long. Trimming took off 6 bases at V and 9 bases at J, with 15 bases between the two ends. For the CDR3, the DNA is TGTGCCAGCAGTTCTGACAGAGACGGTGAGCAGTTCTTC. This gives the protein CASSSDRDGEQFF.

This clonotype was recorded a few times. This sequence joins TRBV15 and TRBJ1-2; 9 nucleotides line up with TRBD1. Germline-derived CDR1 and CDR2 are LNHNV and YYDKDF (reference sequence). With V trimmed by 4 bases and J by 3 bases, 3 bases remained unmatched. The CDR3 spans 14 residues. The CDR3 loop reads CATSTNRGHYGYTF. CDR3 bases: TGTGCCACCAGCACGAACAGGGGGCACTATGGCTACACCTTC.